This T cell receptor (beta chain) was identified in a study of T cells in Graves' hyperthyroidism and ophthalmopathy. Study-wide findings and caveats: A model of 13 V-J features distinguished ophthalmopathy from stable hyperthyroidism. Most thyroid clonotypes expanded above 0.001 appeared in blood too.

This clonotype was observed many times. What it binds is not known. There were TCR beta CDR3 regions amplified from RNA transcripts. RT-PCR in the first round (using the HTBI primer set) targeted the TCR CDR3. TCRdb ran MiXCR on the multiplex PCR reads and lists one entry per CDR3 protein. The sample lists hundreds of thousands of distinct CDR3 sequences, under 15% occurring once. The clonotype originates from a woman aged 18-30 years with Graves' hyperthyroidism. Material: blood.

The CDR3 DNA reads TGCAGCGTTGTTGTTCCGGCAGGTACCACTGAAGCTTTCTTT. Its protein is CSVVVPAGTTEAFF. V is TRBV29-1 and J is TRBJ1-1; D is undetermined. The CDR3 has 14 amino acids. Trimming took 4 bases from V and 4 from J, leaving 16 bases between them. Looked up from germline, CDR1 is SQVTM and CDR2 is ANQGSEA.